These 30 T cell receptor beta chains originate from one sample sequenced in a study of blood T cell repertoires in COVID-19. Sequencing used immunoSEQ multiplex PCR; TCRdb keeps in-frame clones, though not all of them. The repertoire has fewer than 250,000 clones, around 80% of them found once; the top ten carry 7.5% to 9%. Sequencing was performed on peripheral blood. Receptor source: a woman aged 50 to 65 with acute or convalescent COVID-19.

The CDR3 reads CASSLLLAGNHEQYF. The CDR3 nucleotides read TGCGCCAGCAGCTTGTTACTAGCGGGAAATCACGAGCAGTACTTC. The chain combines TRBV5-1 with TRBJ2-7; 10 bases are a match to TRBD2. CDR1 and CDR2 (germline): SGHRS, YFSETQ. With 1 base clipped from V and 5 bases from J, the junction kept 6 bases outside the gene matches. CDR3 length equals 15 residues. Complete variable domain (other parts from reference TRBV5-1 and TRBJ2-7): KAGVTQTPRYLIKTRGQQVTLSCSPISGHRSVSWYQQTPGQGLQFLFEYFSETQRNKGNFPGRFSGRQFSNSRSEMNVSTLELGDSALYLCASSLLLAGNHEQYFGPGTRLTVT.

The chain is built from TRBV3-1 (or the pseudogene TRBV3-2) and TRBJ2-7; 7 nucleotides agree with TRBD2. This CDR3 spans 13 amino acids. V gave up 2 bases and J gave up 6 bases; unmatched junction bases: 4. The germline gives CDR1 LGHDT, CDR2 YNNKEL (reference sequence). The CDR3, as DNA: TGTGCCAGCAGCCAATCGGGGGGAGGCGAGCAGTACTTC. Translation gives CASSQSGGGEQYF.

V is TRBV14 and J is TRBJ2-5; 14 nucleotides align to TRBD2. Trimming removed 0 bases from V and 5 bases from J; junction bases left unmatched: 8. Germline assignment: CDR1 SGHDN and CDR2 FVKESK. This CDR3 has 18 residues. CDR3 sequence reads: CASSQEAGTSGRYETQYF. The CDR3 DNA sequence: TGTGCCAGCAGCCAAGAAGCCGGGACTAGCGGGAGATATGAGACCCAGTACTTC.

The chain couples TRBV5-1 to TRBJ2-7; 7 bases fit TRBD2. The CDR3 is 15 residues long. CDR1 SGHRS and CDR2 YFSETQ come from the germline V gene. V lost 7 bases to trimming and J lost 2 bases; unmatched junction nucleotides: 12. In nucleotides, the CDR3 is TGCGCCAGCTATCTCGGGGAGGGTGTCGCCTACGAGCAGTACTTC. Amino acids: CASYLGEGVAYEQYF.

The chain combines TRBV25-1 with TRBJ2-2; a weak D match, TRBD2 (6 bases). Germline V CDR1 and CDR2: MGHDK, SYGVNS. The CDR3 runs to 16 residues. V was clipped by 2 bases and J by 4 bases, with 14 bases between them. CDR3 in DNA: TGTGCCAGCAGTGAAGTGAGACTAGGTGCCACCGGGGAGCTGTTTTTT. This sequence encodes CASSEVRLGATGELFF.

This chain joins TRBV5-1 and TRBJ2-7; D is ambiguous. The germline V and J ends were trimmed by 0 bases and 1 base, with 8 bases remaining between them. The CDR3 is made up of 14 amino acids. CDR1 and CDR2 (germline): SGHRS, YFSETQ. Here the CDR3 reads CASSLGAGSYEQYF. The CDR3, as DNA: TGCGCCAGCAGCTTGGGGGCAGGTTCCTACGAGCAGTACTTC.

The chain recombines TRBV21-1 with TRBJ2-5; the table calls TRBD1, which could not be checked here. TRBV21-1 counts as a pseudogene. This CDR3 is 18 amino acids long. In DNA form, the CDR3 reads TGTGCCAGCAGCAAAGTGATACACGGGACAGGGGCCCAAGAGACCCAGTACTTC. Translation gives CASSKVIHGTGAQETQYF.

This clone was observed many times. V usage is TRBV27 and J usage is TRBJ2-1, with TRBD2 matching 8 bases. V was clipped by 1 base and J by 2 bases; unmatched bases: 7. CDR3 length equals 17 residues. Germline loops: CDR1 MNHEY, CDR2 SMNVEV (reference sequence). The CDR3 DNA is TGTGCCAGCAGTTTATTCTTCGGCGGGAGGACCTACAATGAGCAGTTCTTC. Residues: CASSLFFGGRTYNEQFF.

The chain carries TRBV5-8 and TRBJ2-5, with 10 bases matching TRBD1. This CDR3 contains 15 residues. Germline CDR1 is SGHTS and CDR2 is YDEGEE. The trim removed 4 bases at V and 4 bases at J, leaving 7 bases unmatched. In nucleotides, the CDR3 is TGTGCCAGCAGCCCCGGGACAGGGGATGGAGAGACCCAGTACTTC. Amino acid sequence: CASSPGTGDGETQYF.

The rearrangement joins TRBV5-5 to TRBJ1-4; 10 nucleotides match TRBD1. V lost 0 bases and J lost 4; bases outside the gene matches: 6. The CDR3 runs to 17 residues. Germline V gives CDR1 SGHKS, CDR2 YYEKEE (reference sequence). CDR3 protein: CASSLGQGAKINEKLFF. The CDR3 coding sequence is TGTGCCAGCAGCTTGGGACAGGGGGCCAAGATTAATGAAAAACTGTTTTTT.

The V gene is TRBV5-1, the J gene TRBJ1-1; 9 bases line up with TRBD1. CDR1 is SGHRS, CDR2 YFSETQ, per germline. The CDR3 has 15 amino acids. J was trimmed by 2 bases and V by 4 bases; bases with no gene match: 6. As DNA, the CDR3 is TGCGCCAGCAGCCCCTGGACAGGGGCAAACACTGAAGCTTTCTTT. Its protein is CASSPWTGANTEAFF.

The chain is built from TRBV5-1 and TRBJ2-7, with 9 bases lining up with TRBD2. This CDR3 has 15 residues. Germline loops: CDR1 SGHRS, CDR2 YFSETQ. After removal of 4 bases from V and 0 bases from J, the junction contained 5 bases not matched to a gene. The CDR3 nucleotides are TGCGCCAGCAGCCCCCTAGCGGGGAGCTCCTACGAGCAGTACTTC. Amino acid sequence: CASSPLAGSSYEQYF.

This clone was observed a single time. The chain links TRBV5-1 to TRBJ2-7, with 9 bases lining up with TRBD1. The germline V gene has CDR1 SGHRS and CDR2 YFSETQ. CDR3 length equals 13 residues. The V segment lost 3 bases and the J segment 7 bases; nucleotides outside the gene matches: 5. The CDR3 coding sequence is TGCGCCAGCAGCTCGGGACAGGGAACGGAGCAGTACTTC. Translated, it gives CASSSGQGTEQYF.

The chain recombines TRBV3-1 (or the pseudogene TRBV3-2) with TRBJ2-1; no clear D gene. Trimming cost V 0 bases and J 12 bases, with 9 bases left between them. CDR3 length: 12 amino acids. Germline CDR1 and CDR2: LGHDT and YNNKEL (reference sequence). In nucleotides, the CDR3 is TGTGCCAGCAGCCAAGAGCCTAGGATGCAGTTCTTC. Translation gives CASSQEPRMQFF.

The chain is built from TRBV12-5 and TRBJ1-1; maybe TRBD1 (5 bases). The CDR3 length is 13 residues. The germline V and J ends were trimmed by 6 bases and 5 bases, with 13 bases remaining between them. The germline gives CDR1 LGHNT, CDR2 FRNRAP. The CDR3 protein is CASGSVSGTEAFF. The CDR3 DNA sequence: TGTGCTAGTGGCTCCGTCTCAGGGACTGAAGCTTTCTTT. The variable domain in full, with the rest retrieved from reference TRBV12-5 and TRBJ1-1, is DARVTQTPRHKVTEMGQEVTMRCQPILGHNTVFWYRQTMMQGLELLAYFRNRAPLDDSGMPKDRFSAEMPDATLATLKIQPSEPRDSAVYFCASGSVSGTEAFFGQGTRLTVV.

A single count supports this clone. The rearrangement links TRBV2 to TRBJ2-5; 7 bases fit TRBD2. The CDR3 is made up of 15 amino acids. CDR1 and CDR2 from the germline V gene are SNHLY and FYNNEI. Trimming at V came to 6 bases and at J to 2 bases, leaving 9 bases not matched to a gene. The CDR3 loop is CASRETGGLQETQYF. Written as DNA, the CDR3 is TGTGCCAGCAGGGAAACGGGGGGTCTACAAGAGACCCAGTACTTC.

This chain connects TRBV7-2 to TRBJ2-3; TRBD1 matches 9 bases. Germline trimming cut 6 bases from V and 6 bases from J; bases unmatched to any gene: 7. CDR1 and CDR2 (germline): SGHTA, FQGNSA. There are 14 residues in the CDR3. In DNA, the CDR3 is TGTGCCAGCAGTCGGACAGGGACAGGGGATACGCAGTATTTT. Amino acid sequence: CASSRTGTGDTQYF.

The chain links TRBV15 to TRBJ2-3, with D possibly TRBD2 on 6 matching bases. The V end was cut by 5 bases, the J end by 2 bases, with 17 bases between. The germline V gene has CDR1 LNHNV and CDR2 YYDKDF (reference sequence). This CDR3 region has 16 residues. For the CDR3, the DNA is TGTGCCACCAGCGCCCGGGACCGCGGGGTCACAGATACGCAGTATTTT. Its protein is CATSARDRGVTDTQYF.

The V and J genes are TRBV7-9 and TRBJ1-4; TRBD1 might be the D (6 bases). The V gene lost 5 bases and the J gene lost 9 bases, with 19 bases spanning the gap. The CDR3 sequence is 15 residues long. CDR1 is SEHNR, CDR2 FQNEAQ, per germline (reference sequence). The CDR3 coding sequence is TGTGCCAGCAGCGAAAGCGGGGACAATTTTCAAAAACTGTTTTTT. The encoded protein is CASSESGDNFQKLFF.

This clone is a singleton in its sample. Other DNA sequences in the sample encode the same CDR3. The genes are TRBV7-3 and TRBJ2-2; D call uncertain. This CDR3 is 13 amino acids long. V lost 4 bases and J lost 0, with 3 bases in between. Germline values: CDR1 SGHTA, CDR2 FQGTGA. The CDR3 nucleotides are TGTGCCAGCAGCTCTCCGAACACCGGGGAGCTGTTTTTT. As protein: CASSSPNTGELFF.

This clone has just one count. This sequence joins TRBV5-5 and TRBJ2-1, with 14 nucleotides matching TRBD2. CDR3 size: 19 residues. Trimming cost V 2 bases and J 0 bases; bases outside gene matches: 7. The germline V gene has CDR1 SGHKS and CDR2 YYEKEE (reference sequence). DNA for the CDR3: TGTGCCAGCAGCTTTGGACTAGCGGGAGGAAGGAGCTCCTACAATGAGCAGTTCTTC. Protein: CASSFGLAGGRSSYNEQFF.

V gene TRBV19 combines with J gene TRBJ2-2, with a possible D match to TRBD1 (6 bases). CDR1 is LNHDA and CDR2 is SQIVND in the germline V gene (reference sequence). V lost 4 bases and J lost 0, with 18 bases in between. This CDR3 has 18 amino acids. The CDR3 bases are TGTGCCAGTAGTAAAGCCCTTAGGGGGTCCACGAACACCGGGGAGCTGTTTTTT. Amino acid sequence: CASSKALRGSTNTGELFF.

The chain uses TRBV3-1 (or the pseudogene TRBV3-2) and TRBJ2-7, with a possible D match to TRBD2 (5 bases). CDR1 and CDR2 from the germline V gene are LGHDT and YNNKEL (reference sequence). CDR3 length equals 12 residues. The ends were cut back, 4 bases at V and 3 bases at J, with 7 bases in the middle. The CDR3 loop reads CASSRSGYEQYF. The CDR3, as DNA: TGTGCCAGCAGCCGGAGCGGCTACGAGCAGTACTTC.

The chain couples TRBV12-3 or TRBV12-4 to TRBJ2-3; tentatively, D is TRBD1 (6 bases). The V end was cut by 3 bases, the J end by 4 bases, with 8 bases between. This CDR3 contains 13 residues. CDR3 nucleotides: TGTGCCAGCAGTTTTTGGGGGCCAGATACGCAGTATTTT. This translates into CASSFWGPDTQYF.

Only one count was recorded for this clone. V usage is TRBV24-1 and J usage is TRBJ2-3; maybe TRBD2 (6 bases). Germline-derived CDR1 and CDR2 are KGHDR and SFDVKD. CDR3 length: 14 amino acids. Trimming left V 5 bases short and J 5 bases short, with 13 bases between. The CDR3 reads CATSADGGIDTQYF. For the CDR3, the DNA is TGTGCCACCAGTGCCGACGGGGGTATAGATACGCAGTATTTT.

Of note for this clone: Relative to the germline gene, one junction end is altered; a read error may explain this. The chain employs TRBV7-7 and TRBJ2-3, with 10 positions matching TRBD2. The germline V gene has CDR1 SSHAT and CDR2 FNYEAQ (reference sequence). The CDR3 sequence is 15 residues long. The CDR3 protein is CASSLGLASTDTQYF. The CDR3 coding sequence is TGTGCTAGCAGCTTGGGACTAGCGAGCACAGATACGCAGTATTTT.

The V call is TRBV7-9, the J call TRBJ2-5, with 7 bases lining up with TRBD1. V gave up 2 bases and J gave up 4 bases; unmatched junction bases: 7. CDR1 and CDR2 (germline): SEHNR, FQNEAQ (reference sequence). This CDR3 region has 15 residues. CDR3 in amino acids: CASSLTGTDGETQYF. The CDR3 DNA follows: TGTGCCAGCAGCTTAACGGGGACAGACGGAGAGACCCAGTACTTC. The whole variable domain, remainder taken from reference TRBV7-9 and TRBJ2-5, is DTGVSQNPRHKITKRGQNVTFRCDPISEHNRLYWYRQTLGQGPEFLTYFQNEAQLEKSRLLSDRFSAERPKGSFSTLEIQRTEQGDSAMYLCASSLTGTDGETQYFGPGTRLLVL.

In regard to this clone: Within the sample, other DNA sequences also encode this same CDR3. This sequence joins TRBV28 and TRBJ2-7; D possibly corresponds to TRBD2 (5 bases). V was pared by 7 bases and J by 3 bases, with 13 bases between. The V gene's germline CDR1 is MDHEN and CDR2 SYDVKM. The CDR3 extends over 13 amino acids. CDR3 sequence (DNA): TGTGCCAGCACCTCGGGCGGGTTCTACGAGCAGTACTTC. It translates to CASTSGGFYEQYF.

The V and J genes are TRBV30 and TRBJ1-2, with unresolved D. CDR1 GTSNPN and CDR2 SVGIG come from the germline V gene (reference sequence). The CDR3 is 11 amino acids. Trimming shortened V by 3 bases and J by 5 bases, and 7 bases separated the two germline ends. CDR3 in amino acids: CAWSRSYGYTF. In nucleotides, the CDR3 is TGTGCCTGGAGCAGGTCTTATGGCTACACCTTC.

The rearrangement uses TRBV24-1 and TRBJ2-7; 14 bases match TRBD2. CDR3 length equals 16 residues. The V gene end was trimmed by 4 bases and the J gene end by 4 bases; junction bases not matched to a gene: 5. Germline CDR1 reads KGHDR; CDR2 reads SFDVKD. The CDR3: CATSEGGLAGVYEQYF. The CDR3 coding sequence is TGTGCCACCAGTGAGGGGGGACTAGCGGGAGTGTACGAGCAGTACTTC.